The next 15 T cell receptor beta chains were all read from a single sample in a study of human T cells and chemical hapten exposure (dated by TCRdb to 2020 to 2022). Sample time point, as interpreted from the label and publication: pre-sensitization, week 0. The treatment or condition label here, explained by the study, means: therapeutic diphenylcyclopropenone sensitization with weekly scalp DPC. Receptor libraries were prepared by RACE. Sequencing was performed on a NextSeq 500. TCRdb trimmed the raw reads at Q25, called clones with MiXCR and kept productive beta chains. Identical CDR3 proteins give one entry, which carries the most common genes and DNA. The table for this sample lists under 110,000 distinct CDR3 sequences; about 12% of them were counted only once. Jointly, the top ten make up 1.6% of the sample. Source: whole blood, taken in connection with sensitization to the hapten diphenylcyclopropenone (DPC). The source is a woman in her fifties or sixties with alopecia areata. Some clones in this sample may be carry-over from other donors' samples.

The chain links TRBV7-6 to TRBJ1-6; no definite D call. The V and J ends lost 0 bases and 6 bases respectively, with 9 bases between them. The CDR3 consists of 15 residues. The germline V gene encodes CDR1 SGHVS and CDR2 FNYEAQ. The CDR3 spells CASSLASESNSPLHF. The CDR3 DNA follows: TGTGCCAGCAGCTTAGCATCGGAGTCTAATTCACCCCTCCACTTT.

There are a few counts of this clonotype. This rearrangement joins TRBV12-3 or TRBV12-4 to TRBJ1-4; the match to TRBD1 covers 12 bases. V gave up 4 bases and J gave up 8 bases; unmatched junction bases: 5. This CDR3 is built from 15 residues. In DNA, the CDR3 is TGTGCCAGCAGTTCCGGGACAGGGGGCGAAGAAAAACTGTTTTTT. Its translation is CASSSGTGGEEKLFF.

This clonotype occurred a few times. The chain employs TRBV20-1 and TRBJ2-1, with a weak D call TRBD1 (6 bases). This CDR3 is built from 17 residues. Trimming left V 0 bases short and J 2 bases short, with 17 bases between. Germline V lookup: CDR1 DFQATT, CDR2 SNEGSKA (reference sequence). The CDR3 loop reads CSARDLLQRGTYNEQFF. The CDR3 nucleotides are TGCAGTGCTAGAGATTTACTACAGAGGGGGACCTACAATGAGCAGTTCTTC.

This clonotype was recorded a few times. CDR3 sequence (DNA): TGTGCCAGTAAAACAGGGGGCAATAGGAATGAGCAGTTCTTC. Encoded protein: CASKTGGNRNEQFF. The genes are TRBV6-2 or TRBV6-3 and TRBJ2-1, with 9 bases identical to TRBD1. The CDR3 runs 14 residues. CDR1 is MNHEY and CDR2 is SVGEGT in the germline V gene. J gave up 7 bases and V 9 bases, and 10 bases lay outside the gene matches.

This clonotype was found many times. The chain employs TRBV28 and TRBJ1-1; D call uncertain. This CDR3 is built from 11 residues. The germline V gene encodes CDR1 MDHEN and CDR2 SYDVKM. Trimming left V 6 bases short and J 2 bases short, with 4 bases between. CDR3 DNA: TGTGCCAGCAGCAGTAACACTGAAGCTTTCTTT. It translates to CASSSNTEAFF.

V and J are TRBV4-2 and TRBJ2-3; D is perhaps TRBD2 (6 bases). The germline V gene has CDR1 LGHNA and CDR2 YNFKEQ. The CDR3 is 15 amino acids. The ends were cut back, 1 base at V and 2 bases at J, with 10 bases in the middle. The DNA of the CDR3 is TGTGCCAGCAGCCAAGGGTCGGGAGACACAGATACGCAGTATTTT. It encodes CASSQGSGDTDTQYF.

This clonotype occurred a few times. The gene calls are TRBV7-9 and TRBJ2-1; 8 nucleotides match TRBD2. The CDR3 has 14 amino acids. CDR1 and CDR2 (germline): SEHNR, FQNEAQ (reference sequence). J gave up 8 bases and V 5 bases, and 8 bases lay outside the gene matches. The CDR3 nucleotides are TGTGCCAGCAGCCCTCGATCAGCGGGGGATGAGCAGTTCTTC. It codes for CASSPRSAGDEQFF.

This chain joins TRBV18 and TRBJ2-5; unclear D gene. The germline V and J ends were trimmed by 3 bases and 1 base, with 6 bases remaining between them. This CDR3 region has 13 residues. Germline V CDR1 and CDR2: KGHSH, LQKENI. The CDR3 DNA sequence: TGTGCCAGCTCACCTTTACCCCAAGAGACCCAGTACTTC. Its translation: CASSPLPQETQYF.

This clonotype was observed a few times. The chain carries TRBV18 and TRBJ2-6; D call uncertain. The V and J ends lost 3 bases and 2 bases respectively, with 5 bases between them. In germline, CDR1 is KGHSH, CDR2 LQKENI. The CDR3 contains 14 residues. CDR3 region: CASSPKAGANVLTF. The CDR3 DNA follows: TGTGCCAGCTCACCCAAGGCTGGGGCCAACGTCCTGACTTTC.

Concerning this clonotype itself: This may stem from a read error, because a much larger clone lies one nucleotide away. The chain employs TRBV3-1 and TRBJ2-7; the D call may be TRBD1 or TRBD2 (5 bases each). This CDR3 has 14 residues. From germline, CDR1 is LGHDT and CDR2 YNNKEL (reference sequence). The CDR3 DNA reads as TGTGCCGGCAGCTCTCGAGGGGCCACCTACGAGCAGTACTTC. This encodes CAGSSRGATYEQYF.

Written as DNA, the CDR3 is TGTGCCAGCACCTGGACAGGGGATCGTTCACCCCTCCACTTT. It specifies CASTWTGDRSPLHF. This sequence joins TRBV12-3 or TRBV12-4 and TRBJ1-6, with TRBD1 matching over 9 bases. CDR3 length: 14 amino acids. Trimming removed 7 bases from V and 9 bases from J; junction bases left unmatched: 7.

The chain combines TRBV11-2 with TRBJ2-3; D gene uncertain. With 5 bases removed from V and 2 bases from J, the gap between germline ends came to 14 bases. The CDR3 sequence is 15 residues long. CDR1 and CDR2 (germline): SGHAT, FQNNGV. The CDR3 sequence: CASSDTYGNTDTQYF. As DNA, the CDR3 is TGTGCCAGCAGCGATACGTACGGAAACACAGATACGCAGTATTTT.

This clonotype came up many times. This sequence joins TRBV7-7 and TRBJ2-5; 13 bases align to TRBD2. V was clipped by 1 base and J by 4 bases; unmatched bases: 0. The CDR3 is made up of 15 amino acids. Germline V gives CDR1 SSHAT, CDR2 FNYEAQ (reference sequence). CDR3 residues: CASSLGLAGGETQYF. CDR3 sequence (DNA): TGTGCCAGCAGCTTAGGACTAGCGGGAGGAGAGACCCAGTACTTC.

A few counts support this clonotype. The CDR3 reads CASSLGGQSPLHF. As DNA, the CDR3 is TGCGCCAGCAGCTTGGGTGGTCAGTCGCCCCTCCACTTT. The chain joins TRBV5-1 to TRBJ1-6; D not certain. This CDR3 has 13 residues. With 0 bases removed from V and 13 bases from J, the gap between germline ends came to 11 bases. From germline, CDR1 is SGHRS and CDR2 YFSETQ.

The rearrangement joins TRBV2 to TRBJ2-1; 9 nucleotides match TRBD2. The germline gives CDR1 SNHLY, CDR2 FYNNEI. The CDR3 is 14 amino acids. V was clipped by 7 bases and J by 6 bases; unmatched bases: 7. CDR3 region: CASMGGRASNEQFF. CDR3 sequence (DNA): TGTGCCAGCATGGGCGGGAGGGCCAGCAATGAGCAGTTCTTC.